This entry is about one T cell receptor beta chain. TCRdb itself ran the 5' RACE reads through MiXCR, one entry per CDR3 protein. The profile shows just over 60,000 distinct CDR3 sequences, nearly 30% of them singletons. Germline V CDR1 and CDR2: SGHDT, YYEEEE. This CDR3 region has 14 residues. V lost 5 bases and J 6 bases, leaving 14 bases between the germline ends. This sequence was found in a female donor with breast cancer. The rearrangement links TRBV5-6 to TRBJ1-4; D possibly corresponds to TRBD1 (5 bases). The specimen sequenced was tumor-infiltrating naive CD4+ T cells sorted from the breast tumor. The subset here: naive CD4+ T cells, CD4+CD45RA+CD25-. This CDR3 reads CASRQGQGDEKLFF. CDR3 nucleotide sequence: TGTGCCAGCAGGCAAGGCCAAGGGGATGAAAAACTGTTTTTT.